The clone carrying this T cell receptor (beta chain) was detected only a few times. Its antigen is currently unknown. These data are taken from a study of identical twins' blood T cells. Background on the study: Approximately 50 million reads covered roughly six alpha-chain and roughly six beta-chain libraries. The study's findings and limits: Shared CDR3 clonotype counts tracked mainly the product of cloneset sizes.

The germline V gene has CDR1 LGHNA and CDR2 YNFKEQ. The CDR3 is made up of 16 amino acids. Between the trimmed V and J ends, which lost 0 bases and 10 bases, there was a span of 16 bases. Each CDR3 protein is one row after TCRdb ran MiXCR on the 5' RACE reads. The sample yields fewer than 450,000 distinct CDR3 sequences, roughly 28% seen once. The donors were healthy female monozygous twins, three pairs in total. This chain uses TRBV4-2 with TRBJ1-6; D uncertain. The receptor comes from a woman aged 18 to 55 in good health. The source material was PBMCs. The CDR3: CASSQELAEVGSPLHF. The CDR3 region has the DNA TGTGCCAGCAGCCAAGAGCTCGCTGAGGTAGGGTCACCCCTCCACTTT.